This entry features one T cell receptor beta chain sequence. The V gene lost 3 bases and the J gene lost 2 bases, with 10 bases spanning the gap. CDR3 length: 14 amino acids. Germline CDR1 MNHEY, CDR2 SMNVEV (reference sequence). The primer mix had 60 Vbeta and 13 Jbeta primers. The data were produced by immunoSEQ multiplex PCR, yet TCRdb's version contains in-frame clones alone and is incomplete. Seen here are 150,000 to 200,000 clones, approximately 71% observed once, and the top ten hold approximately 1.4%. The sample is drawn from a study of cytomegalovirus exposure and HLA in healthy donors. This chain connects TRBV27 to TRBJ1-2, with unresolved D. The clonotype comes from a girl aged 10 to 17 in good health and CMV-seronegative. The sequencing input was PBMCs. DNA of the CDR3: TGTGCCAGCAGTTTGGCCAGAACCAACTATGGCTACACCTTC. Encoded protein: CASSLARTNYGYTF.